This T cell receptor beta chain was profiled in a study of T cell responses to AZD1222 COVID-19 vaccine. About the study: Second-dose groups at about 4 or about 12 weeks were pooled.

J lost 3 bases, V lost 0 bases, and 1 base had no gene match. The CDR3 is 14 residues long. Germline V lookup: CDR1 MNHEY, CDR2 SVGEGT. Profiled with immunoSEQ multiplex PCR; TCRdb holds only in-frame clones, not every one. Of roughly 100,000 clones in the sample, around 90% were seen once. This TCR derives from an adult in good health. The chain uses TRBV6-2 or TRBV6-3 and TRBJ1-2; 7 positions agree with TRBD1. Specimen: peripheral blood, collected on day 0 of AZD1222 vaccination. CDR3 coding DNA: TGTGCCAGCAGTTACTCCGGGACAGACTATGGCTACACCTTC. This sequence encodes CASSYSGTDYGYTF.